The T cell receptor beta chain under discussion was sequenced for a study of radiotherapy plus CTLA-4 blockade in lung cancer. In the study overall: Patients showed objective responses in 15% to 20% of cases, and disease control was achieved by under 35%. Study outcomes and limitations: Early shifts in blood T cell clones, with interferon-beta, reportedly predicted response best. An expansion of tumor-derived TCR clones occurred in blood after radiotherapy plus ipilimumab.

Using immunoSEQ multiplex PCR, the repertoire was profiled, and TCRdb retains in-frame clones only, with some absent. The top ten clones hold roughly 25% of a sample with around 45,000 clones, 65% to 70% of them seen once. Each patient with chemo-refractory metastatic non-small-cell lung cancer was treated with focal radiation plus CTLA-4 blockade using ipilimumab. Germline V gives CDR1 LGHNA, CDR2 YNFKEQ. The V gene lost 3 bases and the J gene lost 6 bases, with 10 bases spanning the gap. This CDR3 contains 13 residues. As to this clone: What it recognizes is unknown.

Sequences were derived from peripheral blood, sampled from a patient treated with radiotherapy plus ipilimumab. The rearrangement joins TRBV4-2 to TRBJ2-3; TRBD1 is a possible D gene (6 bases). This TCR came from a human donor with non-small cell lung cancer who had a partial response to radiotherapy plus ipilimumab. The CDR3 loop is CASSHDRSDTQYF. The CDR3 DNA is TGTGCCAGCAGCCATGACAGGAGTGATACGCAGTATTTT.